These 25 T cell receptor beta chains came from one sample sequenced in a study of blood T cell repertoires in COVID-19. Only in-frame clones appear in the TCRdb table, and some are missing; sequencing was by immunoSEQ multiplex PCR. This sample has about 190,000 clones, with 88% found just once. Sequenced: peripheral blood. The receptors here all came from a woman in her twenties or thirties with acute or convalescent COVID-19.

The chain couples TRBV2 to TRBJ2-5, with a possible D match to TRBD1 (6 bases). The CDR3 contains 12 residues. Germline V lookup: CDR1 SNHLY, CDR2 FYNNEI. The V and J ends lost 0 bases and 7 bases respectively, with 6 bases between them. The CDR3 nucleotides are TGTGCCAGCAGTGAAGCGGGGGCGACCCAGTACTTC. Translating gives CASSEAGATQYF.

The rearrangement uses TRBV12-3 or TRBV12-4 and TRBJ2-3; 7 bases match TRBD2. CDR3 length: 12 amino acids. CDR3 in amino acids: CGTREHTDTQYF. The CDR3, as DNA: TGTGGCACGCGGGAGCACACAGATACGCAGTATTTT.

V gene TRBV28 combines with J gene TRBJ1-6, with a possible D match to TRBD1 (5 bases). CDR1 is MDHEN and CDR2 is SYDVKM in the germline V gene. Trimming took off 6 bases at V and 2 bases at J, with 14 bases between the two ends. There are 16 residues in the CDR3. CDR3: CASSLWGVAYNSPLHF. CDR3 bases: TGTGCCAGCAGCCTATGGGGGGTGGCCTATAATTCACCCCTCCACTTT.

The rearrangement uses TRBV27 and TRBJ2-3; TRBD1 is a possible D gene (5 bases). CDR3 size: 15 residues. Germline lookup yields CDR1 MNHEY and CDR2 SMNVEV (reference sequence). The germline V and J ends were trimmed by 6 bases and 6 bases, with 19 bases remaining between them. The DNA for the CDR3 is TGTGCCAGCAGGGAGACAGTCTTAATGCTGGATACGCAGTATTTT. Translation gives CASRETVLMLDTQYF.

Regarding this clone: Distinct nucleotide sequences in the sample also encode this CDR3. The gene calls are TRBV7-9 and TRBJ2-7; 9 positions agree with TRBD2. The germline V gene encodes CDR1 SEHNR and CDR2 FQNEAQ (reference sequence). V was pared by 6 bases and J by 1 base, with 4 bases of the junction left unmatched. The CDR3 loop spans 14 amino acids. The CDR3, as DNA: TGTGCCAGCAGTTATAGCGGGAGTTCCTACGAGCAGTACTTC. Translation: CASSYSGSSYEQYF. The whole variable domain, filled in from reference TRBV7-9 and TRBJ2-7, reads DTGVSQNPRHKITKRGQNVTFRCDPISEHNRLYWYRQTLGQGPEFLTYFQNEAQLEKSRLLSDRFSAERPKGSFSTLEIQRTEQGDSAMYLCASSYSGSSYEQYFGPGTRLTVT.

The rearrangement links TRBV28 to TRBJ2-1; 7 nucleotides align to TRBD1. This CDR3 spans 13 amino acids. V shed 7 bases and J 5 bases; nucleotides not matched to a gene: 5. Germline-derived CDR1 and CDR2 are MDHEN and SYDVKM. This CDR3 is CASTGTADNEQFF. The CDR3 region has the DNA TGTGCCAGCACCGGGACAGCAGACAATGAGCAGTTCTTC.

The V and J genes are TRBV12-3 or TRBV12-4 and TRBJ2-1; D gene unclear. The V end lost 6 bases, the J end lost 4 bases, and 10 bases lay between the germline ends. This CDR3 contains 13 residues. DNA of the CDR3: TGTGCCAGCAGCCCTGACTCGTACAATGAGCAGTTCTTC. Its translation: CASSPDSYNEQFF.

This sequence joins TRBV5-1 and TRBJ2-2; 7 nucleotides agree with TRBD2. Germline values: CDR1 SGHRS, CDR2 YFSETQ. J was trimmed by 7 bases and V by 0 bases; bases with no gene match: 6. This CDR3 has 15 residues. CDR3 loop: CASSLVAGASGELFF. Written as DNA, the CDR3 is TGCGCCAGCAGCTTGGTGGCGGGAGCTAGCGGGGAGCTGTTTTTT.

V gene TRBV19 combines with J gene TRBJ2-5; 10 bases map to TRBD2. Germline V gives CDR1 LNHDA, CDR2 SQIVND (reference sequence). The CDR3 length is 18 residues. J was trimmed by 4 bases and V by 0 bases; bases with no gene match: 11. The CDR3, as DNA: TGTGCCAGTAGTATAGATTTTTTGGCTAGCGGGAGACGAGAGACCCAGTACTTC. It yields the protein CASSIDFLASGRRETQYF.

This clone was observed a single time. The chain employs TRBV11-2 and TRBJ2-7, with D unclear. CDR3 size: 13 residues. V lost 5 bases and J lost 8, with 16 bases in between. The germline CDR1 and CDR2 sequences are SGHAT and FQNNGV. CDR3 amino acids: CASSAVTVFQQYF. The CDR3 coding sequence is TGTGCCAGCAGCGCCGTCACAGTTTTCCAGCAGTACTTC. Complete variable domain (other parts from reference TRBV11-2 and TRBJ2-7): EAGVAQSPRYKIIEKRQSVAFWCNPISGHATLYWYQQILGQGPKLLIQFQNNGVVDDSQLPKDRFSAERLKGVDSTLKIQPAKLEDSAVYLCASSAVTVFQQYFGPGTRLTVT.

The chain is built from TRBV5-8 and TRBJ2-5; tentative D call: TRBD2 (5 bases). The CDR3 consists of 13 residues. Germline CDR1 SGHTS, CDR2 YDEGEE. Trimming shortened V by 5 bases and J by 1 base, and 9 bases separated the two germline ends. CDR3 in DNA: TGTGCCAGCAGAACGGAGGTCCAAGAGACCCAGTACTTC. It codes for CASRTEVQETQYF.

This chain links TRBV5-5 with TRBJ1-3; unclear D gene. This CDR3 is 13 amino acids long. In germline, CDR1 is SGHKS, CDR2 YYEKEE (reference sequence). V dropped 4 bases and J dropped 0 bases, with 5 bases sitting between them. CDR3 nucleotides: TGTGCCAGCAGCCACGGCTCTGGAAACACCATATATTTT. It yields the protein CASSHGSGNTIYF.

The chain combines TRBV30 with TRBJ1-4, with 9 bases fitting TRBD1. This CDR3 is 11 amino acids long. Germline assignment: CDR1 GTSNPN and CDR2 SVGIG (reference sequence). The J segment lost 12 bases and the V segment lost 7 bases, leaving 6 bases of the junction unmatched. The CDR3 sequence is CAFGQGLELFF. CDR3 coding DNA: TGTGCCTTTGGACAGGGGCTCGAACTGTTTTTT.

V gene TRBV20-1 combines with J gene TRBJ2-1; D is ambiguous. The CDR3 length is 15 residues. Trimming removed 3 bases at V and 7 bases at J, with 19 bases between. Per germline, CDR1 DFQATT and CDR2 SNEGSKA (reference sequence). CDR3 sequence: CSASLRLRALNEQFF. CDR3 in DNA: TGCAGTGCTAGTCTGAGGCTTCGTGCGTTGAATGAGCAGTTCTTC.

This chain connects TRBV19 to TRBJ2-1; 10 bases line up with TRBD1. Germline CDR1 is LNHDA and CDR2 is SQIVND (reference sequence). With V trimmed by 3 bases and J by 10 bases, 9 bases remained unmatched. The CDR3 runs to 15 residues. The CDR3: CASSISGQGFGEQFF. The DNA for the CDR3 is TGTGCCAGTAGTATCTCGGGACAGGGGTTTGGGGAGCAGTTCTTC.

This chain links TRBV5-1 with TRBJ2-6; D is unresolved. Trimming took 1 base from V and 2 from J, leaving 4 bases between them. Germline V gene lookup returns CDR1 SGHRS and CDR2 YFSETQ. The CDR3 covers 14 residues. The CDR3 protein is CASSLSAGANVLTF. The CDR3 region has the DNA TGCGCCAGCAGCTTGTCAGCTGGGGCCAACGTCCTGACTTTC.

The gene calls are TRBV10-2 and TRBJ1-6, with 10 bases aligning to TRBD1. The CDR3 spans 15 residues. Germline V gives CDR1 WSHSY, CDR2 SAAADI. V shed 7 bases and J 6 bases; nucleotides not matched to a gene: 6. CDR3 region: CASKYRDRGNSPLHF. DNA of the CDR3: TGCGCCAGCAAGTACCGGGACAGGGGTAATTCACCCCTCCACTTT.

This clone was counted a few times. The chain has TRBV24-1 and TRBJ2-2, with a tentative D call TRBD2 (6 bases). Per germline, CDR1 KGHDR and CDR2 SFDVKD. The V gene lost 5 bases and the J gene lost 4 bases, with 10 bases spanning the gap. This CDR3 is built from 14 residues. The CDR3 coding sequence is TGTGCCACCAGTGGGGGGGTCAGCACCGGGGAGCTGTTTTTT. It translates to CATSGGVSTGELFF.

This chain uses TRBV2 with TRBJ2-5; TRBD1 aligns across 8 bases. The CDR3 loop spans 15 amino acids. Trimming took 5 bases from V and 5 from J; bases not matched to a gene: 10. The germline gives CDR1 SNHLY, CDR2 FYNNEI. The DNA of the CDR3 is TGTGCCAGCAGTACCCAGGGGGCGCGAGGGGAGACCCAGTACTTC. Protein product: CASSTQGARGETQYF.

The chain links TRBV29-1 to TRBJ2-7; D is unclear. Trimming pared 4 bases from V and 7 bases from J, leaving 8 bases between. The CDR3 consists of 10 residues. CDR1 and CDR2 (germline): SQVTM, ANQGSEA. This CDR3 is CSVVSYEQYF. DNA for the CDR3: TGCAGCGTTGTGAGTTATGAGCAGTACTTC.

In the case of this clone: The identical CDR3 is also encoded by other nucleotide sequences in the sample. The genes are TRBV30 and TRBJ2-5; the match to TRBD2 covers 7 bases. J was trimmed by 5 bases and V by 3 bases; bases with no gene match: 0. CDR1 is GTSNPN and CDR2 is SVGIG in the germline V gene (reference sequence). The CDR3 covers 11 residues. The CDR3 nucleotides are TGTGCCTGGAGCGGGGGGGAGACCCAGTACTTC. This encodes CAWSGGETQYF.

The V call is TRBV28, the J call TRBJ1-2; TRBD1 matches 7 bases. The J segment lost 5 bases and the V segment lost 4 bases, leaving 4 bases of the junction unmatched. Looked up from germline, CDR1 is MDHEN and CDR2 is SYDVKM. The CDR3 runs to 13 residues. In DNA form, the CDR3 reads TGTGCCAGCAGTTCCGGGACAGCATATGGCTACACCTTC. Translating gives CASSSGTAYGYTF.

The chain employs TRBV24-1 and TRBJ2-3, with D possibly TRBD2 on 6 matching bases. CDR1 KGHDR and CDR2 SFDVKD come from the germline V gene. This CDR3 comprises 15 residues. The ends were cut back, 4 bases at V and 11 bases at J, with 21 bases in the middle. CDR3 sequence: CATSEGGDGGWRQYF. CDR3 DNA: TGTGCCACCAGTGAGGGGGGAGACGGAGGTTGGAGGCAGTATTTT.

This chain uses TRBV15 with TRBJ2-7; D is possibly TRBD2 (5 bases). The CDR3 runs to 15 residues. Per germline, CDR1 LNHNV and CDR2 YYDKDF (reference sequence). V was trimmed by 3 bases and J by 4 bases, leaving 16 bases between them. CDR3 sequence: CATSRSSGIRYEQYF. The CDR3 bases are TGTGCCACCAGCAGGTCGTCGGGGATAAGGTACGAGCAGTACTTC.

This clone was seen only a few times. The DNA of the CDR3 is TGTGCCAGCAGTTATCGGGAGGACACTGAAGCTTTCTTT. As protein: CASSYREDTEAFF. The chain combines TRBV6-1 with TRBJ1-1; unclear D gene. Germline V CDR1 and CDR2: MNHNS, SASEGT. CDR3 length: 13 amino acids. The V end lost 5 bases, the J end lost 3 bases, and 10 bases lay between the germline ends.